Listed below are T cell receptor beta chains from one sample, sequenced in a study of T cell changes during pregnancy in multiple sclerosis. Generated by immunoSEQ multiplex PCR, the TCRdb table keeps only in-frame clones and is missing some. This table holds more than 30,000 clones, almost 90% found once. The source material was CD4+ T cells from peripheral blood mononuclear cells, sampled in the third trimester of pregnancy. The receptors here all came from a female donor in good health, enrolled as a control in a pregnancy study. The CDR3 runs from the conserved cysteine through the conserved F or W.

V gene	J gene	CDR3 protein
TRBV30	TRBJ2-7	CAWSKDSSYEQYF
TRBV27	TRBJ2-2	CASSPWTGDNTGELFF
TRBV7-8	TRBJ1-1	CASRTGMNTEAFF
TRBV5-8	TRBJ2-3	CASPSSPDLRELTDTQYF
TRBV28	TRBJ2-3	CASSPTSGGTDTQYF
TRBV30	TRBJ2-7	CAWSIGQSYEQYF
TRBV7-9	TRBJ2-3	CASSPYTQYF
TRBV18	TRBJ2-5	CASSRTGEETQYF
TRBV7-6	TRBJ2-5	CASSLGYRGRADETQYF
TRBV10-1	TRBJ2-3	CASSDYGTGTDTQYF
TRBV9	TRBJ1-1	CAGSVEAGQGGTEAFF
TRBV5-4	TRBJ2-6	CASSSGQGAPSGANVLTF
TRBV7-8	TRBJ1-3	CASSLGLTGLDTIYF
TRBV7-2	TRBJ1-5	CASSQTGMGNQPQHF
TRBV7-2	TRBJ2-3	CASSLAPVWTSGDTDTQYF
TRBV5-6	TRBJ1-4	CASSLSGQGYEKLFF
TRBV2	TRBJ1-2	CASTGTGANYGYTF
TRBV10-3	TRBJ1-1	CAISGKTGGNTEAFF
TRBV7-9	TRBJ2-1	CASSLRGTNDEQFF
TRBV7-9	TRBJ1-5	CASSPDTSSNQPQHF
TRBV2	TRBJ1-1	CASTRQGAPNTEAFF
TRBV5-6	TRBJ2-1	CASSQVTTGGINEQFF
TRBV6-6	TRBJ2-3	CASSLEPLSDTQYF
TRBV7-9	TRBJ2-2	CASSSFTDRNTGELFF
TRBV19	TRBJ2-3	CASRVQGSVTQYF
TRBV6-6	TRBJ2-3	CASTFSPIAGADTQYF
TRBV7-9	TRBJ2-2	CASSFSGGSNTGELFF
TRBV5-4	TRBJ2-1	CASSLGSRSYNEQFF
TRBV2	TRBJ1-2	CASSRTGNGYTF
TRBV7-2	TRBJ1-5	CASRRGGGGNQPQHF
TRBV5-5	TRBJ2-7	CASSASGTALYEQYF
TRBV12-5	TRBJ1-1	CASGQNTEAFF
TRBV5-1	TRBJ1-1	CASNEGAEAFF
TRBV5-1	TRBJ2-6	CASSPTGFSGANVLTF
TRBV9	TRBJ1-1	CASSVEPIIGTEAFF
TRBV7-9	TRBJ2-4	CASSLGAGAKNIQYF
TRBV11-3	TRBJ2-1	CASSLGGAVYNEQFF
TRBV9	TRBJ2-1	CASSSRLAGAKGNEQFF
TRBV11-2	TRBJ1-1	CASSPRLGGFTEAFF
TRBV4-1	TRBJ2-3	CASSLYGGSSTDTQYF
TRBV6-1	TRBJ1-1	CASRKGAGGTEAFF
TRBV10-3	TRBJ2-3	CAIRTSGGHTDTQYF
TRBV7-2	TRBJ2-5	CASSLSFQETQYF
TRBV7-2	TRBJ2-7	CASSPGTFYEQYF
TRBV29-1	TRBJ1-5	CSVETGGGNQPQHF
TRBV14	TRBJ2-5	CASSRVAGGNQETQYF
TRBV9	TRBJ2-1	CASSVLPLQSGQFF
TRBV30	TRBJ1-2	CAWGDSRFYGYTF
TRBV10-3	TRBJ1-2	CAMSRDRANYGYTF
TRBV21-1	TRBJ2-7	CASSKDRATRVAICSYEQYF
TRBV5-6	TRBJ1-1	CASSTGTGRMGTEAFF